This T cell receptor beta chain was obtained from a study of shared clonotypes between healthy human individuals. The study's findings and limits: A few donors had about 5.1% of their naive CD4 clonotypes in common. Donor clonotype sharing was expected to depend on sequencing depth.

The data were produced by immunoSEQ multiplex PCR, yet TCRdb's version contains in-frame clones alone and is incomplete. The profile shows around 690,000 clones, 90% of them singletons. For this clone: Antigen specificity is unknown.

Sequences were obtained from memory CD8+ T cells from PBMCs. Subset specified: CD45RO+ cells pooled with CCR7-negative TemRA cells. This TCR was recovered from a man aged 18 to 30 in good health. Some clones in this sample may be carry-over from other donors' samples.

As DNA, the CDR3 is TGTGCCAGCAGTCCACCCCCGAGGACAGGGAGATTTGGCAATCAGCCCCAGCATTTT. Translated, it gives CASSPPPRTGRFGNQPQHF. This chain joins TRBV27 and TRBJ1-5, with 8 bases fitting TRBD1. Germline values: CDR1 MNHEY, CDR2 SMNVEV (reference sequence). The trim removed 5 bases at V and 2 bases at J, leaving 17 bases unmatched. The CDR3 length is 19 residues.